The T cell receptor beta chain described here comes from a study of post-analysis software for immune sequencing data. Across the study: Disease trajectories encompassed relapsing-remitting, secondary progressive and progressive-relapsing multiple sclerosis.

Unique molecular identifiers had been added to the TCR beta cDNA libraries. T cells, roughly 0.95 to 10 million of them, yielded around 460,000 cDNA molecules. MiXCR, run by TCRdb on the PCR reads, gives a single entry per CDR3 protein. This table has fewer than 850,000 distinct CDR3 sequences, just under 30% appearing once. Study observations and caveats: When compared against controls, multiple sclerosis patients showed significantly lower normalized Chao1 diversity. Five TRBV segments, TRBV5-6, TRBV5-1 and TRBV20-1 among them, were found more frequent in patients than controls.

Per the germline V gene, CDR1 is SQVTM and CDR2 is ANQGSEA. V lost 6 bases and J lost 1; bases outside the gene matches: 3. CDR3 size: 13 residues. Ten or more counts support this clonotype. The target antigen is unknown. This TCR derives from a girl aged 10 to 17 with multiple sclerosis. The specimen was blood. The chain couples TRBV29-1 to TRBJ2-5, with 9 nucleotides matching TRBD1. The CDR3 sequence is CSVRTGVQETQYF. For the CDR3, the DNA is TGCAGCGTAAGGACAGGGGTCCAAGAGACCCAGTACTTC. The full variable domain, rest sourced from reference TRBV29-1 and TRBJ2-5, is SAVISQKPSRDICQRGTSLTIQCQVDSQVTMMFWYRQQPGQSLTLIATANQGSEATYESGFVIDKFPISRPNLTFSTLTVSNMSPEDSSIYLCSVRTGVQETQYFGPGTRLLVL.